The clone carrying this T cell receptor beta chain was recorded only once. Its antigen is still unknown. TCRdb reanalysed the reads using MiXCR and keeps one entry per CDR3 protein. The sample lists approximately 700,000 distinct CDR3 sequences, approximately 34% occurring once. Germline CDR1 reads KGHSH; CDR2 reads LQKENI. The CDR3 loop spans 13 amino acids. V was clipped by 0 bases and J by 5 bases, with 7 bases between them. These data belong to a study of T cell repertoires in cytomegalovirus infection. Notes on the study in general: The ex vivo response was dominated by HLA-C-restricted CMV-specific TCR beta clonotypes.

The chain is built from TRBV18 and TRBJ2-5; D may match TRBD1 or TRBD2 (5 bases each). Specimen: PBMCs. The receptor was isolated from a human donor in good health (CMV status not recorded). Some clones in this sample may be carry-over from other donors' samples. CDR3 region: CASSPPGVETQYF. CDR3 in DNA: TGTGCCAGCTCACCACCGGGGGTCGAGACCCAGTACTTC.